Sequencing of this TCR beta chain was carried out in a study of CD8 T cells in ankylosing spondylitis. CDR3 size: 14 residues. Between the trimmed V and J ends, which lost 3 bases and 5 bases, there was a span of 13 bases. Quantitative 5'-RACE with molecular barcodes generated TCR beta libraries. TCRdb analysed the 5' RACE reads with MiXCR anew, one entry per CDR3 protein. This sample carries over 450,000 distinct CDR3 sequences, 10% to 15% of them seen once, and the ten largest clones take 6.8%. This clonotype was observed a handful of times. The antigen remains undetermined. Findings of the study overall: Reportedly, disease-linked clones are significantly enriched in ankylosing spondylitis patients' matched synovial fluid. A motif in TCR beta, a set of eight highly homologous variants, appeared characteristic of ankylosing spondylitis blood.

Specimen: blood, either unsorted or a sorted T cell fraction (not recorded which). This TCR derives from a male donor with ankylosing spondylitis. This sequence joins TRBV12-3 or TRBV12-4 and TRBJ1-1; D gene ambiguous. For the CDR3, the DNA is TGTGCCAGCAGTTTTAGAGGGAGTAGGACTGAAGCTTTCTTT. Encoded protein: CASSFRGSRTEAFF.